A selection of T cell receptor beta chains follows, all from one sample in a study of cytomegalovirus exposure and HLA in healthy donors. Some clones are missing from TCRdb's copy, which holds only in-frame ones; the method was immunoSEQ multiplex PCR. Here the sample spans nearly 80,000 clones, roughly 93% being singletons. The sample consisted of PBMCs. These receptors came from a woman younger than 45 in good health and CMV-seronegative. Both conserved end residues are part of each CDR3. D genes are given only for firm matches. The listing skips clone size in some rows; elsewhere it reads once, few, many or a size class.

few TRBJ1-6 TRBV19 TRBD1 CASSLTGTGNSPLHF TGTGCCAGTAGTTTGACCGGGACAGGTAATTCACCCCTCCACTTT
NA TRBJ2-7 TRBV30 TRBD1 CALNGDRTFYEQYF TGTGCCCTAAACGGGGACAGAACTTTTTACGAGCAGTACTTC
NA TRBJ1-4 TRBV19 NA CASSPSGEKLFF TGTGCCAGTAGTCCATCAGGTGAAAAACTGTTTTTT
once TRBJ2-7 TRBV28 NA CASSFPEGVGEQYF TGTGCCAGCAGTTTTCCTGAAGGGGTTGGCGAGCAGTACTTC
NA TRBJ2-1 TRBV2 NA CASKGERREQFF TGTGCCAGCAAAGGGGAACGTCGGGAGCAGTTCTTC
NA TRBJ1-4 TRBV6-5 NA CASSGGMMSNEKLFF TGTGCCAGCTCCGGAGGAATGATGTCTAATGAAAAACTGTTTTTT
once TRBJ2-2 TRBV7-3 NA CASSPRQVTGELFF TGTGCCAGCAGCCCGAGACAGGTCACCGGGGAGCTGTTTTTT
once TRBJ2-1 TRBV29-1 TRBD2 CSVEGRGLNEQFF TGCAGCGTTGAGGGGCGGGGGTTGAATGAGCAGTTCTTC
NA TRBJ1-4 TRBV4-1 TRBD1 CASSKAPGQGNQVNEKLFF TGCGCCAGCAGCAAGGCTCCAGGACAGGGGAATCAAGTTAATGAAAAACTGTTTTTT
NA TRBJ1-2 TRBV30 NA CAWRRNLGGNGYTF TGTGCCTGGAGACGAAATCTCGGTGGTAATGGCTACACCTTC
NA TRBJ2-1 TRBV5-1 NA CASSPSQAYNEQFF TGCGCCAGCAGCCCATCACAGGCCTACAATGAGCAGTTCTTC
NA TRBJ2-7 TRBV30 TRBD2 CAWAGGGDVYEQYF TGTGCCTGGGCTGGCGGGGGGGACGTCTACGAGCAGTACTTC
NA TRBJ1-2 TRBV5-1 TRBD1 CASRRTTGTGVGGYTF TGCGCCAGCAGACGGACGACCGGGACAGGGGTCGGCGGCTACACCTTC
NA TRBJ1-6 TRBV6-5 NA CASSPLGLSSPLHF TGTGCCAGCAGCCCGTTGGGGCTAAGTTCACCCCTCCACTTT
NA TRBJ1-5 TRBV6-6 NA CASSPGQAKVNQPQHF TGTGCCAGCAGTCCCGGTCAGGCGAAGGTCAATCAGCCCCAGCATTTT
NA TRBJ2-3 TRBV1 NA CTPGGSGDYGYF TGCACCCCCGGGGGTAGCGGGGACTATGGGTATTTT
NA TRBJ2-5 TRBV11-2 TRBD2 CASSPLAGGEETQYF TGTGCCAGCAGCCCCCTAGCGGGGGGCGAAGAGACCCAGTACTTC
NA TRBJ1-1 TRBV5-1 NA CASSEPGTYEAFF TGCGCCAGCAGCGAACCGGGGACTTATGAAGCTTTCTTT
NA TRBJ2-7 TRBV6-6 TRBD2 CASSYSASGGMEQYF TGTGCCAGCAGTTACTCGGCTAGCGGGGGTATGGAGCAGTACTTC
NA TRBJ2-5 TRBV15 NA CATSSDLGLARGETQYF TGTGCCACCAGCTCCGACCTAGGACTGGCTAGGGGGGAGACCCAGTACTTC
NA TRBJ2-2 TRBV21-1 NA CASSNLGGGDHTGELFF TGTGCCAGCAGCAATCTCGGAGGGGGCGACCACACCGGGGAGCTGTTTTTT
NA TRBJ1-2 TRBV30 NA CAWSTQGYGYTF TGTGCCTGGAGTACCCAGGGGTATGGCTACACCTTC
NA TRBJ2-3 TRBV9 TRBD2 CASSQSRGGHEDTQYF TGTGCCAGCAGCCAATCACGGGGGGGCCATGAAGATACGCAGTATTTT
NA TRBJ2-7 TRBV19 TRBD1 CASSTRDRGSDEQYF TGTGCCAGTAGTACCCGGGACAGGGGTAGCGACGAGCAGTACTTC
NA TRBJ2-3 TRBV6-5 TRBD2 CASTGTNTDTQYF TGTGCCAGCACAGGGACTAACACAGATACGCAGTATTTT
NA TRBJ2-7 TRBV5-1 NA CASSLGESSYEQYF TGCGCCAGCAGCTTGGGTGAGAGCTCCTACGAGCAGTACTTC
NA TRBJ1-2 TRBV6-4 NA CASSDSADSPYGYTF TGTGCCAGCAGTGACTCGGCAGACTCCCCCTATGGCTACACCTTC
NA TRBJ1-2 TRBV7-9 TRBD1 CASSVSRDRARGYTF TGTGCCAGCAGCGTAAGCCGGGACAGGGCTCGTGGCTACACCTTC
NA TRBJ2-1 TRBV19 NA CASILTGEDEQFF TGTGCCAGTATTTTAACGGGAGAAGATGAGCAGTTCTTC
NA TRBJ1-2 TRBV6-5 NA CASSYQPRYGYTF TGTGCCAGCAGTTACCAGCCGAGGTATGGCTACACCTTC
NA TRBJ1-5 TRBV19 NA CASSQGGFQPQHF TGTGCCAGTAGTCAAGGGGGTTTCCAGCCCCAGCATTTT
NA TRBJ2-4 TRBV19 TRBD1 CASTLGQGVSIQYF TGTGCCAGTACCCTGGGACAGGGGGTAAGCATTCAGTACTTC
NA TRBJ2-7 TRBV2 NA CASSPPGGAGSYEQYF TGTGCCAGCTCTCCCCCTGGCGGGGCTGGGTCCTACGAGCAGTACTTC
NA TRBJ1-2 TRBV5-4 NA CASSSWAFNYGYTF TGTGCCAGCAGCTCCTGGGCCTTTAACTATGGCTACACCTTC
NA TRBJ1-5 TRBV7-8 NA CASSLVALGSNQPQHF TGTGCCAGCAGCTTAGTGGCACTGGGCTCTAATCAGCCCCAGCATTTT
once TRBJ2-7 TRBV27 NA CASSLGNGAYEQYF TGTGCCAGCAGTTTGGGCAATGGTGCCTACGAGCAGTACTTC
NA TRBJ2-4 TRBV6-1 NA CASSESGTAKNIQYF TGTGCCAGCAGTGAGTCAGGTACAGCCAAAAACATTCAGTACTTC
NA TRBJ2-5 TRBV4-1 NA CASSQGGPQETQYF TGCGCCAGCAGCCAAGGAGGCCCCCAAGAGACCCAGTACTTC
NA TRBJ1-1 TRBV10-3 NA CAISGSGAPEAFF TGTGCCATCAGCGGCTCCGGAGCCCCCGAAGCTTTCTTT
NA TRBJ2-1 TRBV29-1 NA CSVVGQGRYNEQFF TGCAGCGTTGTAGGTCAGGGGCGCTACAATGAGCAGTTCTTC
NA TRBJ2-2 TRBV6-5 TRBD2 CASSWTSGNTGELFF TGTGCCAGCAGTTGGACTAGCGGGAACACCGGGGAGCTGTTTTTT
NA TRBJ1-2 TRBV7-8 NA CASSLEHRLPGYTF TGTGCCAGCAGCTTAGAGCACCGTTTACCTGGCTACACCTTC
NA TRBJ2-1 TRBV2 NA CASRRTFYNEQFF TGTGCCAGCAGGAGGACTTTTTACAATGAGCAGTTCTTC
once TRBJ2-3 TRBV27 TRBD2 CASSGGLAASGTDTQYF TGTGCCAGCAGTGGGGGACTAGCGGCCTCTGGCACAGATACGCAGTATTTT